Reported below is one T cell receptor (beta chain). Per the germline V gene, CDR1 is SGHNT and CDR2 is YENEEA. The V end was cut by 6 bases, the J end by 6 bases, with 10 bases between. The CDR3 has 12 amino acids. The record originates from a study of T cell clones after liver transplantation. About the study: Immunosuppression withdrawal was tried within 2 years after liver transplantation in this trial. Without induction therapy, subjects received standard immunosuppression until 12-24 months post-transplant. Timepoints were pre-transplant, pre-withdrawal, and after withdrawal was completed or failed.

Method: immunoSEQ multiplex PCR; TCRdb's copy keeps in-frame clones and lacks some. In the table there are some 70,000 clones, 90% of which are singletons. Thawed unstimulated PBMCs were FACS-sorted by CD3, CD4 and CD8 into two populations. This clonotype was obtained from a human donor who received a liver transplant. The specimen comprised CD4+ T cells from blood, sampled before liver transplant. The V and J genes are TRBV11-3 and TRBJ2-3, with D unclear. The CDR3 sequence is CASSLFDDTQYF. The CDR3, as DNA: TGTGCCAGCAGTTTATTCGATGATACGCAGTATTTT.